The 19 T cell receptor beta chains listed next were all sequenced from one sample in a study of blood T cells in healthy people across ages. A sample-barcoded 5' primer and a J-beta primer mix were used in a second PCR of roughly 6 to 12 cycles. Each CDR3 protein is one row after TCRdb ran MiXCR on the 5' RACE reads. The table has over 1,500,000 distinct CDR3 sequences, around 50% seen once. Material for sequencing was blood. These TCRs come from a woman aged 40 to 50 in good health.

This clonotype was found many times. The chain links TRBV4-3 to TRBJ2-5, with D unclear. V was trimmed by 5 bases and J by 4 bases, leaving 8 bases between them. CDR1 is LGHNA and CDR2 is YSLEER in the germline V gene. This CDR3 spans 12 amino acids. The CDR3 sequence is CASSTDGETQYF. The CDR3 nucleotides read TGCGCCAGCAGCACGGATGGAGAGACCCAGTACTTC.

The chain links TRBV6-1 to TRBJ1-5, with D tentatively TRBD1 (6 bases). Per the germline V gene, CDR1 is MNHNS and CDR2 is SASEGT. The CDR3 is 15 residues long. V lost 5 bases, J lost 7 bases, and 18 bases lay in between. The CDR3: CASSPREDRRQPQHF. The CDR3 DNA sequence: TGTGCCAGCAGTCCGAGAGAGGACAGACGCCAGCCCCAGCATTTT.

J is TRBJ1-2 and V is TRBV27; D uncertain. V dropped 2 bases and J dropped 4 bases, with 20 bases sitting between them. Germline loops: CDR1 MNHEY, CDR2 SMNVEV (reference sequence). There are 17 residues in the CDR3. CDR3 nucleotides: TGTGCCAGCAGTTTAAGGCAGCCCTACACTGCCCTCTATGGCTACACCTTC. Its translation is CASSLRQPYTALYGYTF.

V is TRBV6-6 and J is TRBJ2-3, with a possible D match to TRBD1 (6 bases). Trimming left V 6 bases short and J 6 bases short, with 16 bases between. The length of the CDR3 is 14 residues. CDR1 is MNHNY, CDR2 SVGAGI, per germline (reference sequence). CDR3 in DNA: TGTGCCAGCAGAGTCCTACAGGGCCCCGATACGCAGTATTTT. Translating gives CASRVLQGPDTQYF.

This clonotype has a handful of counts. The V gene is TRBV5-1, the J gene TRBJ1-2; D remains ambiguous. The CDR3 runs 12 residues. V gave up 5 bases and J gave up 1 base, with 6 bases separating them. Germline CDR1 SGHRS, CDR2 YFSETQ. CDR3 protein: CASRGDNYGYTF. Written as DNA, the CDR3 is TGCGCCAGCAGGGGTGATAACTATGGCTACACCTTC. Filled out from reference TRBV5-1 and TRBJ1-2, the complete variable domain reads KAGVTQTPRYLIKTRGQQVTLSCSPISGHRSVSWYQQTPGQGLQFLFEYFSETQRNKGNFPGRFSGRQFSNSRSEMNVSTLELGDSALYLCASRGDNYGYTFGSGTRLTVV.

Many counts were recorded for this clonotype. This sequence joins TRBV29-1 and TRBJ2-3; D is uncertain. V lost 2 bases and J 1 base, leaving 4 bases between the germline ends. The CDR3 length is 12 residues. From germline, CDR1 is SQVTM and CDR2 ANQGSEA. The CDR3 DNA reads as TGCAGCGTTGAAAGGGGCACAGATACGCAGTATTTT. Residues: CSVERGTDTQYF.

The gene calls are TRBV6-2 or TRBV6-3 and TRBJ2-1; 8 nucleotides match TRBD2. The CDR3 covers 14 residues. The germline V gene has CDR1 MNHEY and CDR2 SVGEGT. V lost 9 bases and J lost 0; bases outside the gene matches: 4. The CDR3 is CASQRGYSYNEQFF. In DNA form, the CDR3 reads TGTGCCAGTCAGCGGGGGTACTCCTACAATGAGCAGTTCTTC.

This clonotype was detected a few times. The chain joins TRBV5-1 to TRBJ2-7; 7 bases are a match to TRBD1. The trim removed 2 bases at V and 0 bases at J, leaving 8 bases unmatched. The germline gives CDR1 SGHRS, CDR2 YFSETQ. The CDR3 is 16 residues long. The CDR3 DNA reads TGCGCCAGCAGCTTCACCGGGACAGCGAACTCCTACGAGCAGTACTTC. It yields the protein CASSFTGTANSYEQYF.

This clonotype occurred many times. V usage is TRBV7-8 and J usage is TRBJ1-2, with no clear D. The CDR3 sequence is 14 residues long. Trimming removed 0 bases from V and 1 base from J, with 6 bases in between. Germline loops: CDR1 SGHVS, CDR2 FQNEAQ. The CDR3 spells CASSLAGSNYGYTF. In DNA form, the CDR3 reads TGTGCCAGCAGCTTAGCGGGCAGTAACTATGGCTACACCTTC.

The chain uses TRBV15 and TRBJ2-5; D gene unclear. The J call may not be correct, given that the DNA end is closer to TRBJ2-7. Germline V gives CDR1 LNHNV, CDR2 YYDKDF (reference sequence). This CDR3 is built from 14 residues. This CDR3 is CATSRDPWVNEQYF. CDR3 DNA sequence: TGTGCCACCAGCAGAGATCCTTGGGTCAACGAGCAGTACTTC.

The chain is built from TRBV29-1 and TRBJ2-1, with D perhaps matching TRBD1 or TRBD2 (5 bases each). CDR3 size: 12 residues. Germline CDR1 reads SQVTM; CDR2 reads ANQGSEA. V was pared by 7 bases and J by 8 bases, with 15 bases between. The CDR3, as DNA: TGCAGCGGGGGACGGCTTAAGGATGAGCAGTTCTTC. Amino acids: CSGGRLKDEQFF.

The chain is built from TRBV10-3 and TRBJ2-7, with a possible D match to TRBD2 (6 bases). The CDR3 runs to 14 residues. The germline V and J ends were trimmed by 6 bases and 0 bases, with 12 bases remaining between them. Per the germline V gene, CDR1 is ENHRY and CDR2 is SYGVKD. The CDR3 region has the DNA TGTGCCATCAGGGAGGGATTTAACTCCTACGAGCAGTACTTC. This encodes CAIREGFNSYEQYF.

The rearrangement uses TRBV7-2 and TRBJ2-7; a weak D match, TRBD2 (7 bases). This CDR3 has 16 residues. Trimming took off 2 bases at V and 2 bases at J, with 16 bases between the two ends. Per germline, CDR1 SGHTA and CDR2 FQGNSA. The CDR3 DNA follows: TGTGCCAGCAGCTTACGGTCGGGGGGCGGGACCTACGAGCAGTACTTC. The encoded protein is CASSLRSGGGTYEQYF.

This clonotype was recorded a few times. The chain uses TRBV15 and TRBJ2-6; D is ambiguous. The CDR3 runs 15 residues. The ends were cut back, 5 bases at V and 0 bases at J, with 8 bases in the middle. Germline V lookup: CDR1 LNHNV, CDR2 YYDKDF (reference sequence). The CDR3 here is CATSLGPSGANVLTF. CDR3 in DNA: TGTGCCACCAGCCTCGGGCCCTCTGGGGCCAACGTCCTGACTTTC. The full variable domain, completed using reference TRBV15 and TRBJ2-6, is DAMVIQNPRYQVTQFGKPVTLSCSQTLNHNVMYWYQQKSSQAPKLLFHYYDKDFNNEADTPDNFQSRRPNTSFCFLDIRSPGLGDTAMYLCATSLGPSGANVLTFGAGSRLTVL.

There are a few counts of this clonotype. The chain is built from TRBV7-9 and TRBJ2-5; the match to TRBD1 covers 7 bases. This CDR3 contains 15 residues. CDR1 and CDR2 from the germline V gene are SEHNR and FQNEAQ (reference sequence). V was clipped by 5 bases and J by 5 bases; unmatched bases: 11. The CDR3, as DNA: TGTGCCAGCAGCCCTCCGGGACAGCTGGGGGAGACCCAGTACTTC. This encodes CASSPPGQLGETQYF.

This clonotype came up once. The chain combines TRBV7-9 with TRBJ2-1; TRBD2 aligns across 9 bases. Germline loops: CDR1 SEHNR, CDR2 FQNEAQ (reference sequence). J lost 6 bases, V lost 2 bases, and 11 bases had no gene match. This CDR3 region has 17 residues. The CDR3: CASSLRAAGGGANEQFF. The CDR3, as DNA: TGTGCCAGCAGCTTACGGGCCGCCGGCGGGGGGGCCAATGAGCAGTTCTTC.

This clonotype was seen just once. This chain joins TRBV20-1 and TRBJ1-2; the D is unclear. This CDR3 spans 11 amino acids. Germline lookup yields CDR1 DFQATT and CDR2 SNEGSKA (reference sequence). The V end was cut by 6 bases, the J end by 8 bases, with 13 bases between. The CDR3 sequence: CSALVLGGYTF. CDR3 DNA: TGCAGTGCCCTAGTCTTGGGGGGCTACACCTTC.

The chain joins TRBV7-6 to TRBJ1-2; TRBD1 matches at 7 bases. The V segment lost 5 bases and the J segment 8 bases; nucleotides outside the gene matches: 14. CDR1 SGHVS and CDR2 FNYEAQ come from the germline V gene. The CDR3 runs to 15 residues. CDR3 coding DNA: TGTGCCAGCAGCACAACCCACAGGGGAGTGGAGGGCTACACCTTC. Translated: CASSTTHRGVEGYTF.

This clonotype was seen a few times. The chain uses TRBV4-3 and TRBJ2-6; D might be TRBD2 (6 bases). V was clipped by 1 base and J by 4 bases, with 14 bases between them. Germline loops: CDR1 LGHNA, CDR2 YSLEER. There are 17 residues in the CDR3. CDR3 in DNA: TGCGCCAGCAGCCAAGTCGGCTGGGAGGAGGGGGCCAACGTCCTGACTTTC. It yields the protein CASSQVGWEEGANVLTF.